These 22 T cell receptor beta chains were all obtained from the same sample, sequenced in a study of T cell responses to AZD1222 COVID-19 vaccine. The repertoire was sequenced with immunoSEQ multiplex PCR; TCRdb's copy has only in-frame clones and lacks some. In the table there are fewer than 110,000 clones, around nine tenths of which are singletons. The sequencing here drew on peripheral blood, taken on day 0 of AZD1222 vaccination. These receptors were collected from an adult in good health.

The rearrangement uses TRBV6-6 and TRBJ1-5, with D tentatively TRBD1 (5 bases). The CDR3 extends over 17 amino acids. Germline V lookup: CDR1 MNHNY, CDR2 SVGAGI (reference sequence). Trimming cost V 5 bases and J 2 bases, with 19 bases left between them. The CDR3 DNA sequence: TGTGCCAGCAGTCGCTCCTTTGCCGACAGCCGCAATCAGCCCCAGCATTTT. Protein sequence: CASSRSFADSRNQPQHF.

This clone was seen only once. J is TRBJ2-2 and V is TRBV10-3; D uncertain. The CDR3 has 11 residues. Germline lookup yields CDR1 ENHRY and CDR2 SYGVKD. V shed 6 bases and J shed 3 bases, with 2 bases lying between them. CDR3 DNA: TGTGCCATCAGAGACACCGGGGAGCTGTTTTTT. Residues: CAIRDTGELFF.

Within the sample, this clone is medium-sized. This chain links TRBV5-1 with TRBJ2-7; either TRBD1 or TRBD2 may fit D (5 bases each). V was cut by 3 bases and J by 6 bases, with 16 bases left in between. The CDR3 totals 14 residues. Germline values: CDR1 SGHRS, CDR2 YFSETQ. The CDR3 nucleotides read TGCGCCAGCAGCTGGGCCGGGACGGATGGCGAGCAGTACTTC. Its translation is CASSWAGTDGEQYF.

This clone was found once. This chain links TRBV5-5 with TRBJ2-1; TRBD1 might be the D (6 bases). CDR1 is SGHKS, CDR2 YYEKEE, per germline (reference sequence). Trimming removed 2 bases from V and 3 bases from J, with 6 bases in between. CDR3 size: 13 residues. CDR3 DNA sequence: TGTGCCAGCAGCTTACAGGGCTACAATGAGCAGTTCTTC. Translated: CASSLQGYNEQFF.

The V gene is TRBV28, the J gene TRBJ2-7, with D perhaps TRBD2 (7 bases). Per the germline V gene, CDR1 is MDHEN and CDR2 is SYDVKM. The CDR3 is 11 residues long. The ends were cut back, 10 bases at V and 7 bases at J, with 14 bases in the middle. The DNA of the CDR3 is TGTGCCATCGAGGGGGGAGGGGAGCAGTACTTC. This encodes CAIEGGGEQYF.

The CDR3 DNA reads as TGTGCCAGCAGCGTAGGGGGGGCCGTGAACACTGAAGCTTTCTTT. It codes for CASSVGGAVNTEAFF. V gene TRBV9 combines with J gene TRBJ1-1, with D possibly being TRBD1 (6 bases). The V end lost 0 bases, the J end lost 0 bases, and 9 bases lay between the germline ends. From germline, CDR1 is SGDLS and CDR2 YYNGEE. The length of the CDR3 is 15 residues.

This clone was seen once. The genes are TRBV5-4 and TRBJ1-5; D unresolved. In germline, CDR1 is SGHNT, CDR2 YYREEE (reference sequence). The CDR3 runs 15 residues. V was pared by 1 base and J by 6 bases, with 14 bases between. CDR3 in DNA: TGTGCCAGCAGCTTGAAGCGGGGAAGCGGTCAGCCCCAGCATTTT. As protein: CASSLKRGSGQPQHF.

V is TRBV18 and J is TRBJ1-1; D not certain. Trimming shortened V by 3 bases and J by 7 bases, and 9 bases separated the two germline ends. This CDR3 contains 12 residues. Looked up from germline, CDR1 is KGHSH and CDR2 is LQKENI. The CDR3 nucleotides are TGTGCCAGCTCACCCGGAGAAGTTGAAGCTTTCTTT. This codes for CASSPGEVEAFF.

The chain has TRBV5-5 and TRBJ2-1; 8 nucleotides line up with TRBD2. The V segment lost 2 bases and the J segment 1 base; nucleotides outside the gene matches: 8. CDR1 and CDR2 from the germline V gene are SGHKS and YYEKEE (reference sequence). The CDR3 is 17 residues long. CDR3 nucleotide sequence: TGTGCCAGCAGCTTTGCCGGGGGGGCAGGTTCCTACAATGAGCAGTTCTTC. As protein: CASSFAGGAGSYNEQFF.

This chain joins TRBV6-1 and TRBJ2-1; 11 positions agree with TRBD2. The germline CDR1 and CDR2 sequences are MNHNS and SASEGT. The V and J ends lost 4 bases and 4 bases, in that order; junction bases with no gene match: 6. The CDR3 contains 16 residues. The CDR3 nucleotides are TGTGCCAGCAGTGGACGACTAGCGGGGTTATACAATGAGCAGTTCTTC. Translation: CASSGRLAGLYNEQFF.

The chain combines TRBV28 with TRBJ1-4; D remains ambiguous. V was clipped by 2 bases and J by 10 bases, with 8 bases between them. This CDR3 is 12 amino acids long. The germline gives CDR1 MDHEN, CDR2 SYDVKM. CDR3 DNA sequence: TGTGCCAGCAGTTTAATTAGCGGAAAACTGTTTTTT. It yields the protein CASSLISGKLFF.

This clone was observed once. The chain is built from TRBV6-5 and TRBJ1-4; D uncertain. V was shortened by 0 bases and J by 6 bases, with 8 bases between the two germline ends. This CDR3 comprises 14 residues. The germline gives CDR1 MNHEY, CDR2 SVGAGI. This CDR3 is CASSYSEGDEKLFF. DNA for the CDR3: TGTGCCAGCAGTTACTCTGAGGGCGATGAAAAACTGTTTTTT.

The V and J genes are TRBV10-3 and TRBJ1-2; D is unresolved. The germline V gene has CDR1 ENHRY and CDR2 SYGVKD. V was shortened by 3 bases and J by 0 bases, with 20 bases between the two germline ends. The CDR3 sequence is 18 residues long. CDR3 loop: CAISERYGDLIANYGYTF. The DNA for the CDR3 is TGTGCCATCAGTGAAAGGTACGGAGACCTTATCGCTAACTATGGCTACACCTTC.

The gene calls are TRBV6-5 and TRBJ1-1; the D gene is possibly TRBD1 (6 bases). From germline, CDR1 is MNHEY and CDR2 SVGAGI. V was shortened by 7 bases and J by 0 bases, with 15 bases between the two germline ends. There are 15 residues in the CDR3. DNA for the CDR3: TGTGCCAGCACAATACAGGGTGCACTGAACACTGAAGCTTTCTTT. Amino acid sequence: CASTIQGALNTEAFF.

The chain uses TRBV7-2 and TRBJ2-5; D unresolved. The germline CDR1 and CDR2 sequences are SGHTA and FQGNSA. The CDR3 length is 13 residues. Trimming left V 3 bases short and J 0 bases short, with 5 bases between. CDR3 DNA sequence: TGTGCCAGCAGCTTTTCGTACCAAGAGACCCAGTACTTC. It codes for CASSFSYQETQYF.

CDR3: CSVEDGRGANEQFF. Here the CDR3 DNA reads TGCAGCGTTGAAGATGGGCGGGGGGCCAATGAGCAGTTCTTC. The chain is built from TRBV29-1 and TRBJ2-1; 8 nucleotides agree with TRBD2. This CDR3 has 14 amino acids. Per the germline V gene, CDR1 is SQVTM and CDR2 is ANQGSEA. V was clipped by 0 bases and J by 6 bases; unmatched bases: 4.

The V call is TRBV6-5, the J call TRBJ2-5, with 10 nucleotides matching TRBD1. The CDR3 has 15 amino acids. The V and J ends lost 5 bases and 3 bases, in that order; junction bases with no gene match: 6. Germline V gene lookup returns CDR1 MNHEY and CDR2 SVGAGI. CDR3 in DNA: TGTGCCAGCAGTCGACCGGGACAGGGGAAAGAGACCCAGTACTTC. As protein: CASSRPGQGKETQYF.

V is TRBV6-5 and J is TRBJ1-1, with TRBD1 identical over 7 bases. The trim removed 6 bases at V and 2 bases at J, leaving 9 bases unmatched. The CDR3 totals 15 residues. Germline lookup yields CDR1 MNHEY and CDR2 SVGAGI. The CDR3 coding sequence is TGTGCCAGCAGGCAGTTTGGACAGGCAAACACTGAAGCTTTCTTT. The encoded protein is CASRQFGQANTEAFF.

V gene TRBV7-9 combines with J gene TRBJ2-1, with 9 bases lining up with TRBD2. The CDR3 runs 18 residues. Germline values: CDR1 SEHNR, CDR2 FQNEAQ (reference sequence). J was trimmed by 9 bases and V by 1 base; bases with no gene match: 16. CDR3: CASSLEAERGDLRPEQFF. In DNA, the CDR3 is TGTGCCAGCAGCTTAGAGGCAGAGCGGGGGGACCTAAGACCTGAGCAGTTCTTC.

The chain carries TRBV27 and TRBJ1-6; D remains ambiguous. Trimming took 2 bases from V and 0 from J, leaving 11 bases between them. Germline loops: CDR1 MNHEY, CDR2 SMNVEV (reference sequence). CDR3 length equals 17 residues. Here the CDR3 DNA reads TGTGCCAGCAGTTTAGGGCCGCGGAGCTCCTATAATTCACCCCTCCACTTT. Protein product: CASSLGPRSSYNSPLHF.

This chain links TRBV7-9 with TRBJ1-1; TRBD1 matches 9 bases. Germline V gene sequence: CDR1 SEHNR, CDR2 FQNEAQ (reference sequence). With 8 bases clipped from V and 4 bases from J, the junction kept 5 bases outside the gene matches. The CDR3 extends over 13 amino acids. The CDR3 is CASGGTGLTEAFF. CDR3 sequence (DNA): TGTGCCAGCGGAGGGACAGGGCTCACTGAAGCTTTCTTT. Filled out from reference TRBV7-9 and TRBJ1-1, the complete variable domain reads DTGVSQNPRHKITKRGQNVTFRCDPISEHNRLYWYRQTLGQGPEFLTYFQNEAQLEKSRLLSDRFSAERPKGSFSTLEIQRTEQGDSAMYLCASGGTGLTEAFFGQGTRLTVV.

The rearrangement joins TRBV7-2 to TRBJ1-2; TRBD1 matches at 8 bases. The CDR3 spans 16 residues. The germline V gene has CDR1 SGHTA and CDR2 FQGNSA. With V trimmed by 4 bases and J by 0 bases, 7 bases remained unmatched. The CDR3 DNA is TGTGCCAGCAGCTCGAACAGGGGGGAGGCTAACTATGGCTACACCTTC. Translating gives CASSSNRGEANYGYTF. The variable domain in full, with the rest retrieved from reference TRBV7-2 and TRBJ1-2, is GAGVSQSPSNKVTEKGKDVELRCDPISGHTALYWYRQSLGQGLEFLIYFQGNSAPDKSGLPSDRFSAERTGGSVSTLTIQRTQQEDSAVYLCASSSNRGEANYGYTFGSGTRLTVV.